The 21 T cell receptor beta chains reported below all come from one sample, sequenced in a study of T cell responses to AZD1222 COVID-19 vaccine. The table came from immunoSEQ multiplex PCR; TCRdb's copy has only in-frame clones and leaves some out. The repertoire holds over 95,000 clones, with about 88% as singletons. The material was peripheral blood, obtained 28 days after the second AZD1222 dose. The receptors were gathered from an adult who received the AZD1222 COVID-19 vaccine.

The chain joins TRBV12-3 or TRBV12-4 to TRBJ1-4; D not resolved. Trimming took 2 bases from V and 11 from J, leaving 9 bases between them. This CDR3 comprises 12 residues. The CDR3 DNA is TGTGCCAGCAGTTTATGGGCACAGAAACTGTTTTTT. The encoded protein is CASSLWAQKLFF.

The table lists this clone with a few counts. The chain is built from TRBV6-5 and TRBJ1-5; TRBD1 matches 9 bases. Trimming at V came to 7 bases and at J to 0 bases, leaving 4 bases not matched to a gene. In germline, CDR1 is MNHEY, CDR2 SVGAGI. CDR3 length: 15 residues. CDR3: CASTGTGISNQPQHF. For the CDR3, the DNA is TGTGCCAGCACGGGGACAGGGATTAGCAATCAGCCCCAGCATTTT.

V is TRBV2 and J is TRBJ2-1, with 10 bases matching TRBD2. Trimming removed 8 bases from V and 0 bases from J; junction bases left unmatched: 10. Germline CDR1 and CDR2: SNHLY and FYNNEI. The length of the CDR3 is 17 residues. CDR3 protein: CASVRLAGVLSYNEQFF. Written as DNA, the CDR3 is TGTGCCAGCGTTAGACTAGCGGGCGTGCTCTCCTACAATGAGCAGTTCTTC.

A single count supports this clone. This rearrangement joins TRBV6-1 to TRBJ1-5; 10 bases are shared with TRBD1. Germline V lookup: CDR1 MNHNS, CDR2 SASEGT. The CDR3 has 15 amino acids. The junction had 3 bases not matched to a gene; V was cut back by 1 base and J by 6 bases. The CDR3 nucleotides are TGTGCCAGCAGTGAAGGACAGGGGGCGTTTCAGCCCCAGCATTTT. The encoded protein is CASSEGQGAFQPQHF.

The chain recombines TRBV5-1 with TRBJ1-5; 9 bases align to TRBD1. Germline-derived CDR1 and CDR2 are SGHRS and YFSETQ. V gave up 4 bases and J gave up 0 bases; unmatched junction bases: 5. The CDR3 is 16 amino acids. The CDR3 DNA is TGCGCCAGCAGCGCAGGGACAGGGCATAGCAATCAGCCCCAGCATTTT. It yields the protein CASSAGTGHSNQPQHF.

J is TRBJ1-2 and V is TRBV19; D not resolved. The CDR3 totals 13 residues. Per the germline V gene, CDR1 is LNHDA and CDR2 is SQIVND (reference sequence). Trimming left V 3 bases short and J 0 bases short, with 5 bases between. Here the CDR3 DNA reads TGTGCCAGTAGTATGAGGTCTAACTATGGCTACACCTTC. This codes for CASSMRSNYGYTF.

The chain joins TRBV6-5 to TRBJ1-5; a weak D match, TRBD1 (5 bases). The V gene's germline CDR1 is MNHEY and CDR2 SVGAGI. Trimming stripped 2 bases from V and 0 bases from J, with 11 bases between. This CDR3 has 16 residues. CDR3 region: CASSYGGAVSNQPQHF. CDR3 in DNA: TGTGCCAGCAGTTACGGTGGGGCAGTTAGCAATCAGCCCCAGCATTTT.

The gene calls are TRBV28 and TRBJ2-7; tentatively, D is TRBD1 (6 bases). CDR3 length: 15 amino acids. Trimming left V 2 bases short and J 9 bases short, with 20 bases between. Germline CDR1 is MDHEN and CDR2 is SYDVKM. CDR3 sequence: CASSLPGTILGGQYF. DNA of the CDR3: TGTGCCAGCAGTTTACCCGGGACAATTTTAGGCGGGCAGTACTTC.

This clone was observed a single time. The chain employs TRBV7-9 and TRBJ2-7, with TRBD1 matching over 7 bases. Germline V gives CDR1 SEHNR, CDR2 FQNEAQ (reference sequence). CDR3 length equals 14 residues. The V segment lost 6 bases and the J segment 6 bases; nucleotides outside the gene matches: 11. DNA of the CDR3: TGTGCCAGCAGGGCACAGGGGCCCCTAATCGAGCAGTACTTC. It encodes CASRAQGPLIEQYF.

The V gene is TRBV7-9, the J gene TRBJ1-1; no clear D. The V gene's germline CDR1 is SEHNR and CDR2 FQNEAQ (reference sequence). The CDR3 has 14 residues. V was clipped by 3 bases and J by 6 bases, with 14 bases between them. Here the CDR3 DNA reads TGTGCCAGCAGCTTTGAAGGGATCGGTTCTGAAGCTTTCTTT. This encodes CASSFEGIGSEAFF.

The chain recombines TRBV19 with TRBJ1-3, with D maybe TRBD1 (5 bases). This CDR3 has 15 residues. V lost 3 bases, J lost 0 bases, and 9 bases lay in between. Per the germline V gene, CDR1 is LNHDA and CDR2 is SQIVND (reference sequence). The CDR3 spells CASSMSGTSGNTIYF. The CDR3 DNA reads TGTGCCAGTAGTATGTCAGGGACCTCTGGAAACACCATATATTTT.

The chain combines TRBV19 with TRBJ1-1; D possibly corresponds to TRBD1 (5 bases). CDR1 and CDR2 from the germline V gene are LNHDA and SQIVND (reference sequence). The CDR3 contains 14 residues. Trimming pared 0 bases from V and 1 base from J, leaving 6 bases between. CDR3: CASSIDGTNTEAFF. The CDR3 coding sequence is TGTGCCAGTAGTATAGATGGGACGAACACTGAAGCTTTCTTT.

In DNA form, the CDR3 reads TGTGCCTGGAGTCCGGGGCCTAACACTGAAGCTTTCTTT. Translated, it gives CAWSPGPNTEAFF. The chain uses TRBV30 and TRBJ1-1; possible D gene TRBD1, 5 bases. CDR1 and CDR2 (germline): GTSNPN, SVGIG (reference sequence). This CDR3 has 13 amino acids. V was clipped by 2 bases and J by 2 bases, with 9 bases between them.

There are a few counts of this clone. The V call is TRBV7-2, the J call TRBJ1-5; D remains unclear. Trimming removed 2 bases from V and 2 bases from J, with 19 bases in between. The CDR3 is 18 residues long. Looked up from germline, CDR1 is SGHTA and CDR2 is FQGNSA. The CDR3 DNA reads TGTGCCAGCAGCTTAATTGGGCGGGGTTTGATGGGCAATCAGCCCCAGCATTTT. Translation gives CASSLIGRGLMGNQPQHF. Variable domain in full (rest from reference TRBV7-2 and TRBJ1-5): GAGVSQSPSNKVTEKGKDVELRCDPISGHTALYWYRQSLGQGLEFLIYFQGNSAPDKSGLPSDRFSAERTGGSVSTLTIQRTQQEDSAVYLCASSLIGRGLMGNQPQHFGDGTRLSIL.

This clone was seen more than once but under ten times. This chain links TRBV15 with TRBJ2-3, with 10 bases fitting TRBD2. J was trimmed by 4 bases and V by 3 bases; bases with no gene match: 10. The CDR3 is made up of 17 amino acids. Per the germline V gene, CDR1 is LNHNV and CDR2 is YYDKDF (reference sequence). In DNA, the CDR3 is TGTGCCACCAGCAGGACCAGACTAGCGGGTGGGCCAGATACGCAGTATTTT. Translating gives CATSRTRLAGGPDTQYF.

This clone was counted once. V is TRBV11-2 and J is TRBJ1-2; D not certain. The CDR3 covers 14 residues. Trimming pared 1 base from V and 6 bases from J, leaving 12 bases between. Germline loops: CDR1 SGHAT, CDR2 FQNNGV. The CDR3 coding sequence is TGTGCCAGCAGCTTAGCTCGGGTGGGAAATGGCTACACCTTC. Protein product: CASSLARVGNGYTF. The complete variable domain, with remaining parts taken from reference TRBV11-2 and TRBJ1-2, reads EAGVAQSPRYKIIEKRQSVAFWCNPISGHATLYWYQQILGQGPKLLIQFQNNGVVDDSQLPKDRFSAERLKGVDSTLKIQPAKLEDSAVYLCASSLARVGNGYTFGSGTRLTVV.

The V gene is TRBV19, the J gene TRBJ2-3, with D tentatively TRBD1 (5 bases). The germline V gene encodes CDR1 LNHDA and CDR2 SQIVND (reference sequence). The CDR3 is 15 residues long. Trimming pared 5 bases from V and 1 base from J, leaving 13 bases between. The CDR3 here is CASSLGPDRTDTQYF. The CDR3 nucleotides are TGTGCCAGTAGTCTGGGGCCCGACCGCACAGATACGCAGTATTTT.

The chain recombines TRBV10-3 with TRBJ2-1; 16 bases line up with TRBD2. The CDR3 contains 19 residues. Germline V gene sequence: CDR1 ENHRY, CDR2 SYGVKD. Trimming took 3 bases from V and 6 from J; bases not matched to a gene: 11. The CDR3 nucleotides read TGTGCCATCAGTGATCCCGGGACTAGCGGGAGGGCCGTAGTCAATGAGCAGTTCTTC. Its protein product is CAISDPGTSGRAVVNEQFF.

The chain's CDR3 is CASSSSGRVGNEQFF. DNA of the CDR3: TGTGCCAGTAGTAGTAGCGGGAGGGTTGGCAATGAGCAGTTCTTC. V and J are TRBV19 and TRBJ2-1; 11 positions match TRBD2. V gave up 4 bases and J gave up 6 bases; unmatched junction bases: 5. The CDR3 covers 15 residues. The germline V gene has CDR1 LNHDA and CDR2 SQIVND (reference sequence).

The chain carries TRBV9 and TRBJ1-6, with D possibly TRBD1 on 5 matching bases. Germline V gives CDR1 SGDLS, CDR2 YYNGEE. The CDR3 runs to 15 residues. V lost 3 bases and J lost 5, with 12 bases in between. CDR3 region: CASSEQGLHNSPLHF. DNA for the CDR3: TGTGCCAGCAGCGAGCAGGGCCTTCATAATTCACCCCTCCACTTT.

The chain employs TRBV6-5 and TRBJ1-5; D uncertain. V shed 7 bases and J shed 5 bases, with 18 bases lying between them. The CDR3 consists of 15 residues. Germline V lookup: CDR1 MNHEY, CDR2 SVGAGI. CDR3 in amino acids: CASTESGFSDQPQHF. The CDR3 DNA sequence: TGTGCCAGCACCGAATCGGGTTTCTCTGATCAGCCCCAGCATTTT.